This is a list of T cell receptor beta chains from one sample in a study of response to subunit inactivated influenza vaccine. TCRdb used MiXCR to reprocess the RT-PCR reads, holding one entry per CDR3 protein. The sample has about 780,000 distinct CDR3 sequences; 18% are singletons. This specimen was PBMCs from blood, taken around 5 days after vaccination. Source of these receptors: a man aged 50 or older who received an inactivated influenza vaccine. Each CDR3 is given with its conserved first and last residue. The D gene is left open where the match is weak. Size is stated for part of the rows, as once, few or many counts, or as a class when the clone is expanded.

v_call,d_call,clone_size,j_call,cdr3_aa,cdr3_nt
TRBV27,TRBD2,many,TRBJ2-1,CASRDRLAGGRNEQFF,TGTGCCAGCAGAGACCGGCTAGCGGGAGGGCGGAATGAGCAGTTCTTC
TRBV2,TRBD2,many,TRBJ2-2,CASSPGLAGPDTGELFF,TGTGCCAGCAGCCCGGGACTAGCGGGCCCTGACACCGGGGAGCTGTTTTTT
TRBV5-1,TRBD1,-,TRBJ2-7,CASSLNRGDEQYF,TGCGCCAGCAGCTTAAACAGGGGCGACGAGCAGTACTTC
TRBV4-1,-,-,TRBJ1-2,CASSQYEGMYYGYTF,TGCGCCAGCAGCCAATATGAGGGAATGTACTATGGCTACACCTTC
TRBV18,-,few,TRBJ1-1,CASSPPVGRATEAFF,TGTGCCAGCTCACCACCGGTCGGCAGGGCCACTGAAGCTTTCTTT
TRBV5-1,-,few,TRBJ2-4,CASSVGNGGAGNIQYF,TGCGCCAGCAGCGTTGGAAACGGGGGCGCCGGGAACATTCAGTACTTC
TRBV20-1,TRBD1,few,TRBJ1-5,CSAQKQGAGNQPQHF,TGCAGTGCTCAGAAACAGGGGGCTGGCAATCAGCCCCAGCATTTT
TRBV5-1,TRBD1,few,TRBJ2-5,CASSGGQAQETQYF,TGCGCCAGCAGCGGGGGACAGGCACAAGAGACCCAGTACTTC
TRBV6-1,TRBD1,few,TRBJ2-7,CVSWGRGQYAYEQYF,TGTGTCTCCTGGGGCAGGGGGCAATACGCCTACGAGCAGTACTTC
TRBV5-6,-,-,TRBJ2-1,CASSLVRISYNEQFF,TGTGCCAGCAGCTTGGTCAGGATTTCCTACAATGAGCAGTTCTTC
TRBV20-1,TRBD1,few,TRBJ1-5,CSAEDRVNQPQHF,TGCAGTGCCGAAGACAGGGTCAATCAGCCCCAGCATTTT